The clone carrying this TCR beta chain was recorded at least ten times. Its cognate antigen is unknown. Trimming took 6 bases from V and 2 from J, leaving 14 bases between them. There are 14 residues in the CDR3. The cDNA had a unique molecular identifier and a template-switch universal primer site. TCRdb re-called the 5' RACE reads through MiXCR, storing one row per CDR3 protein. The sample lists 460,000 or so distinct CDR3 sequences, approximately 15% occurring once. The data were taken from a study of identical twins. General observations from the study: Insertions were fewer in abundant cord blood beta clonotypes, whereas memory repertoires showed none of this pattern. Twin-shared out-of-frame alpha sequences showed excess low generation probability. It was cross-sectional statistical analysis, not following the same donors, that the conclusions relied on.

Separately, the same data were catalogued under a study of yellow fever vaccine responses in identical twins.

The clonotype originates from a woman younger than 35 in good health. The chain combines TRBV12-3 or TRBV12-4 with TRBJ2-7; D possibly uses TRBD1 or TRBD2 (5 bases each). What was sequenced was CD4+ T cells sorted from blood. The CDR3 is CASSPGRGPYEQYF. The CDR3 DNA follows: TGTGCCAGCAGCCCCGGACGGGGACCCTACGAGCAGTACTTC.